The 29 T cell receptor beta chains reported below all come from one sample, sequenced in a study of OX40 agonist ivuxolimab in advanced cancers. Some clones are missing from TCRdb's copy, which holds only in-frame ones; the method was immunoSEQ multiplex PCR. The data show about 26,000 clones, around 83% seen once. The sequences come from CD4+ or CD8+ T cells sorted from blood, collected in a trial of the OX40 agonist ivuxolimab. The source of these receptors is an adult with an advanced solid tumor such as melanoma, head and neck, liver or kidney cancer.

As concerns this clone: The junction departs from germline at one end; a sequencing error may be responsible. The chain is built from TRBV14 and TRBJ2-7; tentative D call: TRBD2 (6 bases). Germline V gene data show CDR1 as SGHDN and CDR2 as FVKESK. There are 11 residues in the CDR3. CDR3: CASSQSAGWDF. CDR3 DNA: TGTGCCAGCAGCCAGTCGGCGGGGTGGGACTTC.

In this sample, this clone turned up once. The chain recombines TRBV5-6 with TRBJ2-5; 8 bases align to TRBD2. With V trimmed by 0 bases and J by 6 bases, 4 bases remained unmatched. The germline V gene has CDR1 SGHDT and CDR2 YYEEEE. CDR3 length equals 14 residues. CDR3 sequence: CASSLAGGEKTQYF. CDR3 nucleotide sequence: TGTGCCAGCAGCTTGGCGGGAGGGGAGAAGACCCAGTACTTC.

The chain recombines TRBV5-7 with TRBJ2-5; D possibly corresponds to TRBD1 (6 bases). The J call may be in error: the DNA end matches TRBJ2-7 better. TRBV5-7 is an ORF, and what it does is uncertain. The CDR3 is 14 residues long. The CDR3 DNA follows: TGTGCCAGCAGCTTAACCGGGACACCATACGAGCAGTACTTC. Its translation is CASSLTGTPYEQYF.

The chain recombines TRBV19 with TRBJ2-1; tentatively, D is TRBD1 (5 bases). CDR1 is LNHDA, CDR2 SQIVND, per germline (reference sequence). There are 13 residues in the CDR3. The ends were cut back, 3 bases at V and 9 bases at J, with 12 bases in the middle. The DNA for the CDR3 is TGTGCCAGTAGTATCCCAGGGTCGGGTGAGCAGTTCTTC. Translating it yields CASSIPGSGEQFF.

The genes are TRBV2 and TRBJ2-7, with 14 bases fitting TRBD2. CDR3 length: 18 residues. The V gene's germline CDR1 is SNHLY and CDR2 FYNNEI. V was clipped by 7 bases and J by 2 bases; unmatched bases: 13. The CDR3 region is CASMRGLAGGYKAYEQYF. The DNA for the CDR3 is TGTGCCAGCATGCGCGGACTAGCGGGAGGCTACAAGGCCTACGAGCAGTACTTC.

This clone was counted between two and nine times. The CDR3 protein is CASQWGGAYNEQFF. DNA for the CDR3: TGTGCCAGCCAGTGGGGGGGGGCCTACAATGAGCAGTTCTTC. This chain connects TRBV2 to TRBJ2-1; 7 nucleotides align to TRBD2. Germline CDR1 is SNHLY and CDR2 is FYNNEI. The CDR3 is 14 amino acids. The J segment lost 2 bases and the V segment lost 8 bases, leaving 6 bases of the junction unmatched.

The J gene is TRBJ1-6, the V gene TRBV11-2; D is unclear. V was shortened by 5 bases and J by 10 bases, with 6 bases between the two germline ends. The CDR3 contains 11 residues. Germline V CDR1 and CDR2: SGHAT, FQNNGV. The CDR3 reads CASSLGSPLHF. In DNA form, the CDR3 reads TGTGCCAGCAGCCTAGGGTCACCCCTCCACTTT.

The chain carries TRBV7-9 and TRBJ2-1; D ambiguous. Germline assignment: CDR1 SEHNR and CDR2 FQNEAQ (reference sequence). The CDR3 is 17 residues long. Trimming cost V 1 base and J 0 bases, with 13 bases left between them. In nucleotides, the CDR3 is TGTGCCAGCAGCTTAGATTTCCCGCTAAGCTCCTACAATGAGCAGTTCTTC. Protein: CASSLDFPLSSYNEQFF. Together with reference TRBV7-9 and TRBJ2-1, the CDR3 gives the full variable domain: DTGVSQNPRHKITKRGQNVTFRCDPISEHNRLYWYRQTLGQGPEFLTYFQNEAQLEKSRLLSDRFSAERPKGSFSTLEIQRTEQGDSAMYLCASSLDFPLSSYNEQFFGPGTRLTVL.

This clone was seen more than once but under ten times. Here the CDR3 reads CASSEAGTDEQYF. The DNA for the CDR3 is TGTGCCAGCAGTGAAGCGGGGACAGACGAGCAGTACTTC. The chain joins TRBV6-5 to TRBJ2-7, with D tentatively TRBD1 or TRBD2 (7 bases each). V shed 5 bases and J shed 5 bases, with 13 bases lying between them. The length of the CDR3 is 13 residues. CDR1 is MNHEY and CDR2 is SVGAGI in the germline V gene.

This clone turned up a few times. The chain is built from TRBV7-6 and TRBJ2-7; 8 bases map to TRBD1. CDR3 length: 15 amino acids. J lost 6 bases, V lost 1 base, and 8 bases had no gene match. Germline V gives CDR1 SGHVS, CDR2 FNYEAQ. This chain's CDR3 is CASSLDGTGLLEQYF. In DNA, the CDR3 is TGTGCCAGCAGCTTAGACGGGACAGGTCTCCTCGAGCAGTACTTC. Full variable domain (rest looked up from reference TRBV7-6 and TRBJ2-7): GAGVSQSPRYKVTKRGQDVALRCDPISGHVSLYWYRQALGQGPEFLTYFNYEAQQDKSGLPNDRFSAERPEGSISTLTIQRTEQRDSAMYRCASSLDGTGLLEQYFGPGTRLTVT.

This clone qualifies as medium-sized. The genes are TRBV7-8 and TRBJ2-7, with TRBD1 matching 9 bases. Germline V lookup: CDR1 SGHVS, CDR2 FQNEAQ. The V and J ends lost 5 bases and 1 base, in that order; junction bases with no gene match: 6. This CDR3 has 15 amino acids. CDR3 in DNA: TGTGCCAGCAGCGTCCTGGGACAGGGATCCTACGAGCAGTACTTC. Its protein product is CASSVLGQGSYEQYF.

The rearrangement links TRBV5-4 to TRBJ2-2, with D possibly matching TRBD2 (6 bases). V was trimmed by 2 bases and J by 0 bases, leaving 11 bases between them. CDR1 is SGHNT and CDR2 is YYREEE in the germline V gene (reference sequence). The CDR3 covers 16 residues. CDR3 bases: TGTGCCAGCAGCTTTGGTAGCGGAGCGAACACCGGGGAGCTGTTTTTT. Encoded protein: CASSFGSGANTGELFF. Using reference TRBV5-4 and TRBJ2-2 for the parts outside the CDR3, the full variable domain is ETGVTQSPTHLIKTRGQQVTLRCSSQSGHNTVSWYQQALGQGPQFIFQYYREEENGRGNFPPRFSGLQFPNYSSELNVNALELDDSALYLCASSFGSGANTGELFFGEGSRLTVL.

The chain couples TRBV4-3 to TRBJ2-1; 8 bases match TRBD2. This CDR3 region has 16 residues. The ends lost 1 base at V and 1 base at J; junction bases unmatched: 3. Germline-derived CDR1 and CDR2 are LGHNA and YSLEER. CDR3 region: CASSQVGGESYNEQFF. In DNA form, the CDR3 reads TGCGCCAGCAGCCAAGTCGGGGGGGAATCCTACAATGAGCAGTTCTTC.

This rearrangement joins TRBV6-5 to TRBJ1-1; D may be TRBD1 (6 bases). Trimming removed 0 bases at V and 8 bases at J, with 13 bases between. Germline assignment: CDR1 MNHEY and CDR2 SVGAGI. CDR3 length: 14 residues. DNA for the CDR3: TGTGCCAGCAGTTACTCGACTGGGGGCAGGGAAGCTTTCTTT. Amino acid sequence: CASSYSTGGREAFF.

This chain uses TRBV27 with TRBJ2-1; D not certain. The CDR3 extends over 18 amino acids. Trimming cost V 4 bases and J 8 bases, with 27 bases left between them. Germline CDR1 MNHEY, CDR2 SMNVEV (reference sequence). DNA for the CDR3: TGTGCCAGCAGTTACTCGCACTCCACGTTGGGTAGCAAGTATGAGCAGTTCTTC. This gives the protein CASSYSHSTLGSKYEQFF.

The CDR3 region is CASSTPGTGLGLLYNEQFF. In DNA form, the CDR3 reads TGTGCCAGCAGCACACCCGGGACAGGGCTCGGGCTTCTTTACAATGAGCAGTTCTTC. The rearrangement joins TRBV7-9 to TRBJ2-1; 9 bases agree with TRBD1. The length of the CDR3 is 19 residues. Germline CDR1 is SEHNR and CDR2 is FQNEAQ (reference sequence). The trim removed 5 bases at V and 4 bases at J, leaving 18 bases unmatched.

This chain joins TRBV18 and TRBJ2-1, with unresolved D. This CDR3 spans 15 amino acids. Trimming stripped 2 bases from V and 0 bases from J, with 8 bases between. Germline values: CDR1 KGHSH, CDR2 LQKENI. DNA of the CDR3: TGTGCCAGCTCACCAAACCTTTACTCCTACAATGAGCAGTTCTTC. It specifies CASSPNLYSYNEQFF. Full variable domain (outside the CDR3, taken from reference TRBV18 and TRBJ2-1): NAGVMQNPRHLVRRRGQEARLRCSPMKGHSHVYWYRQLPEEGLKFMVYLQKENIIDESGMPKERFSAEFPKEGPSILRIQQVVRGDSAAYFCASSPNLYSYNEQFFGPGTRLTVL.

The genes are TRBV27 and TRBJ2-1; 11 nucleotides agree with TRBD2. Germline CDR1 and CDR2: MNHEY and SMNVEV (reference sequence). The CDR3 is 15 residues long. With V trimmed by 4 bases and J by 4 bases, 3 bases remained unmatched. The CDR3 DNA reads as TGTGCCAGCAGTTCCGGGACTAGCGGTTACAATGAGCAGTTCTTC. The encoded protein is CASSSGTSGYNEQFF.

This clone has just one count. The gene calls are TRBV14 and TRBJ1-4, with TRBD1 matching over 10 bases. Trimming cost V 3 bases and J 4 bases; bases outside gene matches: 5. Germline V gives CDR1 SGHDN, CDR2 FVKESK. This CDR3 has 16 amino acids. The CDR3 is CASSHWTGGNNEKLFF. The CDR3 DNA sequence: TGTGCCAGCAGCCACTGGACAGGGGGTAATAATGAAAAACTGTTTTTT.

The chain links TRBV6-4 to TRBJ2-1; D assignment may be TRBD1 or TRBD2 (5 bases each). The CDR3 totals 14 residues. Germline assignment: CDR1 MRHNA and CDR2 SNTAGT. V was clipped by 6 bases and J by 3 bases, with 12 bases between them. CDR3 bases: TGTGCCAGCAGAATCCGGGACGGCTACAATGAGCAGTTCTTC. This gives the protein CASRIRDGYNEQFF.

The chain carries TRBV7-9 and TRBJ2-7; D gene ambiguous. The germline gives CDR1 SEHNR, CDR2 FQNEAQ (reference sequence). Trimming shortened V by 1 base and J by 2 bases, and 9 bases separated the two germline ends. CDR3 length equals 14 residues. CDR3 region: CASSLVEAPYEQYF. The CDR3 DNA reads TGTGCCAGCAGCTTAGTTGAGGCACCCTACGAGCAGTACTTC. Combining the CDR3 with reference TRBV7-9 and TRBJ2-7 gives the whole variable domain DTGVSQNPRHKITKRGQNVTFRCDPISEHNRLYWYRQTLGQGPEFLTYFQNEAQLEKSRLLSDRFSAERPKGSFSTLEIQRTEQGDSAMYLCASSLVEAPYEQYFGPGTRLTVT.

The J gene is TRBJ2-7, the V gene TRBV28; D remains ambiguous. This CDR3 region has 14 residues. The germline V and J ends were trimmed by 1 base and 4 bases, with 11 bases remaining between them. Germline V gene lookup returns CDR1 MDHEN and CDR2 SYDVKM. This chain's CDR3 is CASSLLAHDYEQYF. For the CDR3, the DNA is TGTGCCAGCAGTTTATTAGCTCATGATTACGAGCAGTACTTC. The variable domain in full, with the rest retrieved from reference TRBV28 and TRBJ2-7, is DVKVTQSSRYLVKRTGEKVFLECVQDMDHENMFWYRQDPGLGLRLIYFSYDVKMKEKGDIPEGYSVSREKKERFSLILESASTNQTSMYLCASSLLAHDYEQYFGPGTRLTVT.

The chain combines TRBV6-5 with TRBJ2-1; D gene ambiguous. This CDR3 contains 16 residues. Germline V lookup: CDR1 MNHEY, CDR2 SVGAGI. Deletions cut 4 bases from V and 0 bases from J, with 13 bases between. The CDR3 coding sequence is TGTGCCAGCAGTTTGCAACCTAGGAGCTCCTACAATGAGCAGTTCTTC. It translates to CASSLQPRSSYNEQFF.

This chain connects TRBV19 to TRBJ2-1; 10 bases agree with TRBD2. Per germline, CDR1 LNHDA and CDR2 SQIVND (reference sequence). The CDR3 totals 17 residues. The J segment lost 7 bases and the V segment lost 4 bases, leaving 13 bases of the junction unmatched. Here the CDR3 DNA reads TGTGCCAGTAGTAAGGCCCTCCTAGCGGGAGAAAGAAATGAGCAGTTCTTC. It yields the protein CASSKALLAGERNEQFF.

The chain combines TRBV19 with TRBJ2-2; D is perhaps TRBD2 (5 bases). The germline gives CDR1 LNHDA, CDR2 SQIVND (reference sequence). Trimming cost V 8 bases and J 5 bases, with 9 bases left between them. The CDR3 consists of 12 residues. CDR3 bases: TGTGCCAGTCCCGACTATACCGGGGAGCTGTTTTTT. It yields the protein CASPDYTGELFF.

The V and J genes are TRBV4-2 and TRBJ2-1; TRBD2 matches at 8 bases. The CDR3 extends over 15 amino acids. V was clipped by 0 bases and J by 3 bases; unmatched bases: 1. Germline values: CDR1 LGHNA, CDR2 YNFKEQ. CDR3 amino acids: CASSQESGGYNEQFF. CDR3 coding DNA: TGTGCCAGCAGCCAAGAGAGCGGGGGCTACAATGAGCAGTTCTTC.

The chain recombines TRBV5-8 with TRBJ1-5; 10 nucleotides agree with TRBD1. V lost 4 bases, J lost 6 bases, and 16 bases stayed unmatched. Per the germline V gene, CDR1 is SGHTS and CDR2 is YDEGEE. The CDR3 has 18 amino acids. The CDR3 is CASSDNSGTGEFSQPQHF. As DNA, the CDR3 is TGTGCCAGCAGCGATAATTCCGGGACAGGGGAATTTAGTCAGCCCCAGCATTTT.

The chain has TRBV7-3 and TRBJ2-3; 7 bases are a match to TRBD2. Trimming at V came to 4 bases and at J to 4 bases, leaving 5 bases not matched to a gene. The germline CDR1 and CDR2 sequences are SGHTA and FQGTGA. The CDR3 loop spans 14 amino acids. For the CDR3, the DNA is TGTGCCAGCAGCTCAGGACTAGTCCCAGATACGCAGTATTTT. It translates to CASSSGLVPDTQYF.

The chain has TRBV7-3 and TRBJ2-5; 8 nucleotides align to TRBD2. V lost 4 bases, J lost 4 bases, and 5 bases stayed unmatched. This CDR3 comprises 14 residues. CDR1 SGHTA and CDR2 FQGTGA come from the germline V gene. CDR3 nucleotide sequence: TGTGCCAGCAGCTCCAGCGGGAGCGGAGAGACCCAGTACTTC. Translation gives CASSSSGSGETQYF.